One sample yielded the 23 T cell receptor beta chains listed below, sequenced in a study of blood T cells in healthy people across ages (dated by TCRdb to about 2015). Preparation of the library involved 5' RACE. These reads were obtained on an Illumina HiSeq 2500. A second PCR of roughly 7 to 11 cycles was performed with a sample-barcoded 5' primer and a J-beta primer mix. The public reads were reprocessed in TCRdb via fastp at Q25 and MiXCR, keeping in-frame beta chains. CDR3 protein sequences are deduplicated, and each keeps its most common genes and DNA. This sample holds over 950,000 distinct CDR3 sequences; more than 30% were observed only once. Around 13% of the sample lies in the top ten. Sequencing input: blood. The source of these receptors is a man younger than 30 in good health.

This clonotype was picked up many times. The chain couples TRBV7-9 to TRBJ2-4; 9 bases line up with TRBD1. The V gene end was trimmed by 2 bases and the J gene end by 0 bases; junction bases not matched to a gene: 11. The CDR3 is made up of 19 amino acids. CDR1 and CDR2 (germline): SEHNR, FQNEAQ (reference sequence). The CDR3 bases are TGTGCCAGCAGCTTACGGGGACAGGGACCCTTACTAGCCAAAAACATTCAGTACTTC. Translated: CASSLRGQGPLLAKNIQYF.

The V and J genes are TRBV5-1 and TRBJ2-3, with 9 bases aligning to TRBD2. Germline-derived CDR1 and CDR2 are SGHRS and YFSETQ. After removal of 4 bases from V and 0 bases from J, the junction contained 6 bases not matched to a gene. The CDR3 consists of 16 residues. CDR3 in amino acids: CASSISGGLSTDTQYF. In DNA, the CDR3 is TGCGCCAGCAGCATTAGCGGGGGCCTAAGCACAGATACGCAGTATTTT.

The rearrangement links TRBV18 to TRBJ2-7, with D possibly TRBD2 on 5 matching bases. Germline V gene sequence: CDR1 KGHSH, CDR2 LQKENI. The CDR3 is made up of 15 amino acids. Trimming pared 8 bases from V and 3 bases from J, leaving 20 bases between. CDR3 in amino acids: CASTNGPGGYYEQYF. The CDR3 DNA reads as TGTGCCAGCACAAACGGGCCGGGCGGGTACTACGAGCAGTACTTC.

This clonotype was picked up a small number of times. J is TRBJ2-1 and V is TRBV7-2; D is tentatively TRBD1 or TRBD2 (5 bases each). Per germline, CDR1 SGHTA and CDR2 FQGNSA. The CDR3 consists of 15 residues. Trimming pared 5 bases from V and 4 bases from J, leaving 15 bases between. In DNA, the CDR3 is TGTGCCAGCAGCCGAGTCACCGGGACGTACAATGAGCAGTTCTTC. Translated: CASSRVTGTYNEQFF.

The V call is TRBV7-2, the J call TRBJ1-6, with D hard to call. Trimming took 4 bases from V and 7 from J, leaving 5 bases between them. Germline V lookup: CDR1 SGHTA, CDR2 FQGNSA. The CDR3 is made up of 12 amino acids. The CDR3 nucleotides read TGTGCCAGCAGCTCCAGGAATTCACCCCTCCACTTT. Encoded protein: CASSSRNSPLHF.

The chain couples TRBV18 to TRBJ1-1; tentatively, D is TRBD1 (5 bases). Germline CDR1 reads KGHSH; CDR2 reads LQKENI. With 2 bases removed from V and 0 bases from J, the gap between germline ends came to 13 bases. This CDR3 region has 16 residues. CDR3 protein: CASSPGTPAMNTEAFF. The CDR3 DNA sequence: TGTGCCAGCTCACCAGGGACCCCCGCAATGAACACTGAAGCTTTCTTT.

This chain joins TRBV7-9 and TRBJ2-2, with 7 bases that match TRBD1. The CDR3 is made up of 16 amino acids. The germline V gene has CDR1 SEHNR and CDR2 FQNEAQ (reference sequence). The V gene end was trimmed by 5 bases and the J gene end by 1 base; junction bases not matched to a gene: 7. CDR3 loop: CASSTWDRQNTGELFF. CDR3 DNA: TGTGCCAGCAGCACATGGGACAGACAGAACACCGGGGAGCTGTTTTTT.

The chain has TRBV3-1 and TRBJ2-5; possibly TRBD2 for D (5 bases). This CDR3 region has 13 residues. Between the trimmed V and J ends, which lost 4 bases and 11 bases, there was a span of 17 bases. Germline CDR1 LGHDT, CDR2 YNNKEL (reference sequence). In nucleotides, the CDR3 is TGTGCCAGCAGCCCTTTCGGGGAAAATGAGCAGTACTTC. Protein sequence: CASSPFGENEQYF.

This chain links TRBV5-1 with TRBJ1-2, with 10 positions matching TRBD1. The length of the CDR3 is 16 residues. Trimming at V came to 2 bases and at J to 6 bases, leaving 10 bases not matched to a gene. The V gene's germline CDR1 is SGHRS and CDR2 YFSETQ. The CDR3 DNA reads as TGCGCCAGCAGCTTATCGGGACAGGGGATCTTTGATGGCTACACCTTC. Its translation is CASSLSGQGIFDGYTF.

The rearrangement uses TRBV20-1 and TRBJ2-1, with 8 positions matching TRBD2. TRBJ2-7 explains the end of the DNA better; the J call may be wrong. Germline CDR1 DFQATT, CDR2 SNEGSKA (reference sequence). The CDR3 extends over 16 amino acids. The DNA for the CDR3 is TGCAGTGCTAGCGGAGCGGGGGTAATCTCCTACAATGAGCAGTACTTC. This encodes CSASGAGVISYNEQYF.

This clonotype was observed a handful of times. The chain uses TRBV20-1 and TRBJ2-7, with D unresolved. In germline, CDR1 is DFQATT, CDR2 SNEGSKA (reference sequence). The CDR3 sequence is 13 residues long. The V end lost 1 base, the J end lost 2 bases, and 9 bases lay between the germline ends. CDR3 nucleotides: TGCAGTGCTAGAGGGTATACCCCCTACGAGCAGTACTTC. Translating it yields CSARGYTPYEQYF.

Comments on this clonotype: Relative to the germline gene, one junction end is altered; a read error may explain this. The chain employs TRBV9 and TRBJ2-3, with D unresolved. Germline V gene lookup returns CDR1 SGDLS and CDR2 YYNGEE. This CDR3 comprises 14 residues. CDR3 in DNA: TGTGCCGGCAGCGTAGGTATTAGCTCGGATACGCAGTATTTT. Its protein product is CAGSVGISSDTQYF. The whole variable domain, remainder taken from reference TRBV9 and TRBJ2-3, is DSGVTQTPKHLITATGQRVTLRCSPRSGDLSVYWYQQSLDQGLQFLIQYYNGEERAKGNILERFSAQQFPDLHSELNLSSLELGDSALYFCAGSVGISSDTQYFGPGTRLTVL.

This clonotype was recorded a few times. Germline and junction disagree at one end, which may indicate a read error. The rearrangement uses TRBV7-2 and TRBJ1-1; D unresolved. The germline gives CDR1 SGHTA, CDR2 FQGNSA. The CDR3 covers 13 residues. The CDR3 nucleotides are TGTGCCAGCGGGAGGGATACGAACGCTGAAGCTTTCTTT. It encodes CASGRDTNAEAFF.

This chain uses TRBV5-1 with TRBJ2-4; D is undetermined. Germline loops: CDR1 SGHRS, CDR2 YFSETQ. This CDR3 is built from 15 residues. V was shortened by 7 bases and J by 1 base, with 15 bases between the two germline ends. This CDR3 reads CASSVGELAKNIQYF. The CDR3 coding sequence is TGCGCCAGCTCTGTAGGCGAGCTGGCCAAAAACATTCAGTACTTC.

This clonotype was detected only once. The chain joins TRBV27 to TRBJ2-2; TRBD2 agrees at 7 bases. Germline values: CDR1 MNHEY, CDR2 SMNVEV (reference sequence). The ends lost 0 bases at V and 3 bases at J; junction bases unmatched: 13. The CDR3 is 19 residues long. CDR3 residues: CASSLSPLPTSRYTGELFF. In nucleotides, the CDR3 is TGTGCCAGCAGTTTATCACCACTACCGACTAGCAGATACACCGGGGAGCTGTTTTTT.

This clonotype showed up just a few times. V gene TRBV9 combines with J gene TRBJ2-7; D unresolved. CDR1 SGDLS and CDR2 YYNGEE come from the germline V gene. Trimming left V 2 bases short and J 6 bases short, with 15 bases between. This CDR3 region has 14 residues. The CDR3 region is CASSVSRTLAEQYF. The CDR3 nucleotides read TGTGCCAGCAGCGTCTCCAGGACCTTGGCCGAGCAGTACTTC.

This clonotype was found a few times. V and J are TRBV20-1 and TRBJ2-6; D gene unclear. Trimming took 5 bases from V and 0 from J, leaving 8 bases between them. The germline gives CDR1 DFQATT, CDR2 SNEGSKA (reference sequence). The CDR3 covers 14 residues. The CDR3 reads CSAWTSSGANVLTF. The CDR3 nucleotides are TGCAGTGCTTGGACCAGCTCTGGGGCCAACGTCCTGACTTTC.

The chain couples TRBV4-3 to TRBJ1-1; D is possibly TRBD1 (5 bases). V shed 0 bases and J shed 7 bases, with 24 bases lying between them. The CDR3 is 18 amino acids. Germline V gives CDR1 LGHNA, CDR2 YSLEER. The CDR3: CASSQDRGDGREGFEAFF. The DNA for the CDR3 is TGCGCCAGCAGCCAAGATCGTGGGGATGGCAGGGAAGGATTTGAAGCTTTCTTT.

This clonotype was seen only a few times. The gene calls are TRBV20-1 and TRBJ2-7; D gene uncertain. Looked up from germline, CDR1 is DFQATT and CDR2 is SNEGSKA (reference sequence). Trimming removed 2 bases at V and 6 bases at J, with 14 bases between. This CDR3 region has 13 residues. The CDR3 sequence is CSARTLDSPEQYF. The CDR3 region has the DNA TGCAGTGCTAGAACGCTAGATAGCCCCGAGCAGTACTTC.

CDR3 nucleotide sequence: TGCAGTGCTCTCCAAGCGGGGGGAGGGTGGAATGAGCAGTTCTTC. Its protein is CSALQAGGGWNEQFF. The chain is built from TRBV20-1 and TRBJ2-1, with 9 positions matching TRBD2. CDR1 DFQATT and CDR2 SNEGSKA come from the germline V gene (reference sequence). J was trimmed by 7 bases and V by 5 bases; bases with no gene match: 12. The CDR3 sequence is 15 residues long.

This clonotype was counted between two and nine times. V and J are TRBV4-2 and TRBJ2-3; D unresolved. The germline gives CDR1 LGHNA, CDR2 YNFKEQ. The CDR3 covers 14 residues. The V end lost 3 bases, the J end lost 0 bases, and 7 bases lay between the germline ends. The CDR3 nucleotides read TGTGCCAGCAGCCACGGCCTTAGCACAGATACGCAGTATTTT. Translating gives CASSHGLSTDTQYF.

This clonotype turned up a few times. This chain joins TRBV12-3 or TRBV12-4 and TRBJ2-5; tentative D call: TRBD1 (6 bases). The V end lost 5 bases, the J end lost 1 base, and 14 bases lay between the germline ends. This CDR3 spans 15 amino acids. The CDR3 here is CASSPGTPPQETQYF. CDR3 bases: TGTGCCAGCAGTCCCGGGACACCTCCCCAAGAGACCCAGTACTTC.

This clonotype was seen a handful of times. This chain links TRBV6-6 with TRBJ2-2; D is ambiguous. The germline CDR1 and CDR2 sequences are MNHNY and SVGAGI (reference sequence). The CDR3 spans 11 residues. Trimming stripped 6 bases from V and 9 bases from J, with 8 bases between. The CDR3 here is CASRATRELFF. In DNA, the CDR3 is TGTGCCAGCAGGGCCACAAGGGAGCTGTTTTTT.